The 10 T cell receptor beta chains presented below share a single source sample, sequenced in a study of CD8 T cells in ankylosing spondylitis. TCRdb processed the 5' RACE reads anew with MiXCR; each CDR3 protein has one entry. This sample has about 160,000 distinct CDR3 sequences; roughly 10% occur once, and the top ten carry approximately 15%. The sequenced sample consisted of blood, either unsorted or a sorted T cell fraction (not recorded which). These receptors were obtained from a female donor with ankylosing spondylitis or in good health (not recorded which).

This clonotype was found a few times. The V call is TRBV6-1, the J call TRBJ2-7; TRBD1 or TRBD2 may be the D gene (5 bases each). V shed 2 bases and J shed 4 bases, with 15 bases lying between them. The CDR3 runs 15 residues. Germline CDR1 MNHNS, CDR2 SASEGT. The CDR3 loop is CASSELGEPPYEQYF. Written as DNA, the CDR3 is TGTGCCAGCAGTGAATTGGGGGAACCCCCGTACGAGCAGTACTTC.

This clonotype was observed a handful of times. The chain combines TRBV5-1 with TRBJ2-7; no clear D gene. There are 13 residues in the CDR3. The V end was cut by 0 bases, the J end by 7 bases, with 11 bases between. Germline V gene sequence: CDR1 SGHRS, CDR2 YFSETQ. The CDR3 protein is CASSLVPPDEQYF. The CDR3 DNA follows: TGCGCCAGCAGCTTGGTCCCCCCGGATGAGCAGTACTTC.

The genes are TRBV27 and TRBJ2-2; 10 bases are a match to TRBD2. Losses at the gene ends were 3 bases for V and 5 bases for J; bases not matched to a gene: 6. The CDR3 extends over 16 amino acids. Germline CDR1 reads MNHEY; CDR2 reads SMNVEV (reference sequence). The CDR3 DNA reads as TGTGCCAGCAGTTTTGCCCCGGGACTAGCGACCGGGGAGCTGTTTTTT. Translated, it gives CASSFAPGLATGELFF.

In this sample, this clonotype turned up a few times. This chain joins TRBV27 and TRBJ2-2; the D gene could be TRBD1 or TRBD2 (6 bases each). The V gene's germline CDR1 is MNHEY and CDR2 SMNVEV (reference sequence). The CDR3 totals 14 residues. V was pared by 5 bases and J by 5 bases, with 12 bases between. CDR3: CASSVRGETGELFF. In DNA form, the CDR3 reads TGTGCCAGCAGTGTTAGGGGGGAGACCGGGGAGCTGTTTTTT.

This chain connects TRBV7-8 to TRBJ2-2, with D maybe TRBD2 (5 bases). This CDR3 is 13 amino acids long. Germline loops: CDR1 SGHVS, CDR2 FQNEAQ. Trimming pared 4 bases from V and 4 bases from J, leaving 7 bases between. In DNA form, the CDR3 reads TGTGCCAGCAGCTCCGGACTCACCGGGGAGCTGTTTTTT. Protein: CASSSGLTGELFF.

This clonotype was detected only a few times. The genes are TRBV9 and TRBJ2-7; D might be TRBD1 (6 bases). Between the trimmed V and J ends, which lost 0 bases and 5 bases, there was a span of 15 bases. The germline CDR1 and CDR2 sequences are SGDLS and YYNGEE. The CDR3 consists of 15 residues. In DNA form, the CDR3 reads TGTGCCAGCAGCGTAGGTACAGGGCTGGGTGACGAGCAGTACTTC. It encodes CASSVGTGLGDEQYF.

The sample holds many counts of this clonotype. V and J are TRBV6-2 or TRBV6-3 and TRBJ2-1; tentatively, D is TRBD1 (6 bases). Looked up from germline, CDR1 is MNHEY and CDR2 is SVGEGT. With 5 bases removed from V and 0 bases from J, the gap between germline ends came to 17 bases. The CDR3 extends over 17 amino acids. The CDR3 reads CASSQPNRVSSYNEQFF. The CDR3 bases are TGTGCCAGCAGTCAACCGAACAGGGTGAGCTCCTACAATGAGCAGTTCTTC.

This clonotype has at least ten counts. The V gene is TRBV27, the J gene TRBJ2-1, with unresolved D. The germline gives CDR1 MNHEY, CDR2 SMNVEV (reference sequence). Trimming left V 6 bases short and J 2 bases short, with 8 bases between. The CDR3 has 13 amino acids. CDR3 nucleotides: TGTGCCAGCAGCTTAAGCGCCTACAATGAGCAGTTCTTC. As protein: CASSLSAYNEQFF.

This clonotype was counted a few times. The V call is TRBV7-9, the J call TRBJ2-1; possibly TRBD2 for D (6 bases). The CDR3 is made up of 15 amino acids. V was pared by 4 bases and J by 6 bases, with 16 bases between. Germline lookup yields CDR1 SEHNR and CDR2 FQNEAQ (reference sequence). CDR3 sequence: CASSSKEVAANEQFF. The CDR3 bases are TGTGCCAGCAGCTCCAAAGAGGTAGCGGCCAATGAGCAGTTCTTC. The whole variable domain, remainder taken from reference TRBV7-9 and TRBJ2-1, is DTGVSQNPRHKITKRGQNVTFRCDPISEHNRLYWYRQTLGQGPEFLTYFQNEAQLEKSRLLSDRFSAERPKGSFSTLEIQRTEQGDSAMYLCASSSKEVAANEQFFGPGTRLTVL.

The gene calls are TRBV12-3 or TRBV12-4 and TRBJ2-1; no definite D call. V lost 3 bases and J lost 12, with 12 bases in between. The CDR3 is 12 residues long. In nucleotides, the CDR3 is TGTGCCAGCAGTTTTCACTCGGTCGGGCAGTTCTTC. Its protein product is CASSFHSVGQFF.